This T cell receptor beta chain was recovered during a study of blood T cell repertoires in COVID-19. Study details: Collection of acute and convalescent COVID-19 samples took place in the United States, Italy and Spain. PBMCs, B-cell-depleted T cells, or T cells were the source of the cDNA or gDNA that made up the material.

Authors' methods: Reference gene primer amplification gave estimated nucleated cell counts. Data came from immunoSEQ multiplex PCR; TCRdb stores just in-frame clones and leaves some out. V and J calls and clone size are those listed in that table; D and trimming were worked out from the DNA. The sample yields some 150,000 clones, roughly 81% seen once. Germline CDR1 reads MNHEY; CDR2 reads SVGEGT. The CDR3 spans 13 residues. V lost 5 bases, J lost 8 bases, and 15 bases lay in between. The sequenced sample was peripheral blood. The rearrangement links TRBV6-2 or TRBV6-3 to TRBJ1-1, with D perhaps TRBD1 (5 bases). This clonotype originated in a man aged 35-49 years with acute or convalescent COVID-19. CDR3 region: CASSRNQGLEAFF. CDR3 DNA sequence: TGTGCCAGCAGTCGAAATCAGGGACTCGAAGCTTTCTTT.